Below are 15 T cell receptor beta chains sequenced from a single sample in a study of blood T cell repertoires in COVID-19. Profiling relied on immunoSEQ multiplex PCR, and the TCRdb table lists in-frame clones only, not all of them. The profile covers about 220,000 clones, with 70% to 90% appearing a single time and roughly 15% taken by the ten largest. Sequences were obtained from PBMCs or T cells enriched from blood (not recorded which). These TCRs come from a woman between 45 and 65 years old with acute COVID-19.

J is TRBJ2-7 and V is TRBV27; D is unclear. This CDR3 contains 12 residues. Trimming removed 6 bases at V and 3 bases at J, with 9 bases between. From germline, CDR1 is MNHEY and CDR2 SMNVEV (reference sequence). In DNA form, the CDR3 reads TGTGCCAGCAGGGGCAGTCACTACGAGCAGTACTTC. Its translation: CASRGSHYEQYF.

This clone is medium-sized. CDR3 region: CASSYSGAETQYF. In nucleotides, the CDR3 is TGTGCCAGCAGTTACTCGGGAGCAGAGACCCAGTACTTC. The V and J genes are TRBV6-5 and TRBJ2-5, with D maybe TRBD2 (5 bases). Germline lookup yields CDR1 MNHEY and CDR2 SVGAGI. The length of the CDR3 is 13 residues. V was clipped by 0 bases and J by 4 bases, with 6 bases between them.

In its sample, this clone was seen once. This CDR3 reads CSVAGGPHEQYF. CDR3 bases: TGCAGCGTTGCCGGGGGGCCCCACGAGCAGTACTTC. J is TRBJ2-7 and V is TRBV29-1; possible D gene TRBD2, 7 bases. The CDR3 is made up of 12 amino acids. V lost 4 bases, J lost 5 bases, and 12 bases lay in between. The germline V gene encodes CDR1 SQVTM and CDR2 ANQGSEA.

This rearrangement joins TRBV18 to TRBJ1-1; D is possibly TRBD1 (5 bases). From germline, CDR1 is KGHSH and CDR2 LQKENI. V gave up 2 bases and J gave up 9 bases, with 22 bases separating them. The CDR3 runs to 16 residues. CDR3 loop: CASSPTRVEGSRQAFF. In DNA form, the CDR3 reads TGTGCCAGCTCACCAACCCGTGTGGAGGGGTCCCGCCAAGCTTTCTTT.

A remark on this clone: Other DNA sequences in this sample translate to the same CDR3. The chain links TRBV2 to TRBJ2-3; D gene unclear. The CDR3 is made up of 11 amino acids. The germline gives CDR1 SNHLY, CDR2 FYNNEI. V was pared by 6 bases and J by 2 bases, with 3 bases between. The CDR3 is CASSLTDTQYF. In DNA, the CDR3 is TGTGCCAGCAGCCTCACAGATACGCAGTATTTT.

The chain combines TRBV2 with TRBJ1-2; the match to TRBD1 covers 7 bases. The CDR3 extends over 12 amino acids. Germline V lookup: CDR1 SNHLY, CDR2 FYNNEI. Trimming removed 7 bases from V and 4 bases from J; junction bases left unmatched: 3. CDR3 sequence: CASTRQGYGYTF. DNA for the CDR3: TGTGCCAGCACTCGACAGGGCTATGGCTACACCTTC.

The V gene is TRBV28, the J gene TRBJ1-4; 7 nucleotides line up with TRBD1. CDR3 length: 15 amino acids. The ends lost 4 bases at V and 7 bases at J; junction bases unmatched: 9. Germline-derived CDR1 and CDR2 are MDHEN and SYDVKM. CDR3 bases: TGTGCCAGCAGTTCTCGACAGGGCGCCTTTGAAAAACTGTTTTTT. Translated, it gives CASSSRQGAFEKLFF.

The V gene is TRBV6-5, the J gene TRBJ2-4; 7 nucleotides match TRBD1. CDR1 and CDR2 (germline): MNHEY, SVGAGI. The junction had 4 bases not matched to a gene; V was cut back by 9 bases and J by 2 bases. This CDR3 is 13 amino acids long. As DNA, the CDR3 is TGTGCCAGTGCGGACAGGTCCAAAAACATTCAGTACTTC. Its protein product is CASADRSKNIQYF.

The CDR3 loop reads CASSSRGQGVRNIQYF. The DNA of the CDR3 is TGTGCCAGCAGCTCACGGGGACAGGGGGTTAGGAACATTCAGTACTTC. The rearrangement links TRBV5-6 to TRBJ2-4; 11 positions match TRBD1. The CDR3 sequence is 16 residues long. The germline CDR1 and CDR2 sequences are SGHDT and YYEEEE. Unmatched junction bases numbered 9, after V lost 3 bases and J lost 7 bases.

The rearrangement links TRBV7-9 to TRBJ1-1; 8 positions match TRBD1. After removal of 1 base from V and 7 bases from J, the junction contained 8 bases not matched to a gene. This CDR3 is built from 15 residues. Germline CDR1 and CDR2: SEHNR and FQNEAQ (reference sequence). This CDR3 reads CASSLDQTGAIEAFF. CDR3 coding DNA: TGTGCCAGCAGCTTAGATCAGACAGGGGCGATTGAAGCTTTCTTT.

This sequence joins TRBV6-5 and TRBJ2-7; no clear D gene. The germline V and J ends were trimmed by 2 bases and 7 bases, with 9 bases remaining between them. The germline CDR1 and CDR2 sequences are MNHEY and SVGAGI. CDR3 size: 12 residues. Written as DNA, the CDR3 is TGTGCCAGCAGTTACAGTCTCGGTGAGCAGTACTTC. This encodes CASSYSLGEQYF.

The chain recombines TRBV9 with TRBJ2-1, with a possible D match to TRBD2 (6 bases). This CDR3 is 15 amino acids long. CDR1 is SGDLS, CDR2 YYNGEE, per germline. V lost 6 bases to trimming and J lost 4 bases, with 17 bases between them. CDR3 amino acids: CASTEGIAEYNEQFF. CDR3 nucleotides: TGTGCCAGCACCGAGGGGATAGCGGAGTACAATGAGCAGTTCTTC.

The CDR3 sequence is CASSERSGRAYEQYF. CDR3 DNA sequence: TGTGCCAGCAGTGAGCGTAGCGGGAGAGCCTACGAGCAGTACTTC. The J gene is TRBJ2-7, the V gene TRBV27; 9 bases line up with TRBD2. The CDR3 covers 15 residues. Germline lookup yields CDR1 MNHEY and CDR2 SMNVEV (reference sequence). The V gene end was trimmed by 5 bases and the J gene end by 2 bases; junction bases not matched to a gene: 7.

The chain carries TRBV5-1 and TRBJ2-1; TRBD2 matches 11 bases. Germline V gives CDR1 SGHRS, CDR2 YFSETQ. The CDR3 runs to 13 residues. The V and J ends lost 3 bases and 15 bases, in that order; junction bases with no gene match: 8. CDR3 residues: CASSSHSGRAPFF. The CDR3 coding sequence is TGCGCCAGCAGCTCCCATAGCGGGAGGGCCCCGTTCTTC.

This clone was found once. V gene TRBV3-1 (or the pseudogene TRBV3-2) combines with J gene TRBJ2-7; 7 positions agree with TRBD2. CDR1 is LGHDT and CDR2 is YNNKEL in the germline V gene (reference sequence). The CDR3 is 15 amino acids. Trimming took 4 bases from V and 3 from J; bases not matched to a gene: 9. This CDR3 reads CASSLVLGGSYEQYF. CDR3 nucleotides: TGTGCCAGCAGCCTGGTCCTGGGCGGGAGCTACGAGCAGTACTTC.